Described below is a single T cell receptor beta chain sequence and its context. Its antigen is still unknown. This entry belongs to a study of T cell responses to AZD1222 COVID-19 vaccine. Whole-study results and caveats: Spike-specific TCR breadth and depth were elevated following two AZD1222 doses. Vaccine-associated CD4 TCRs ranged over spike, dominating at 160-218 and 743-854. Donors were chiefly white British, with a greater number of females, and clonal diversity was perhaps underestimated.

The germline V and J ends were trimmed by 1 base and 1 base, with 14 bases remaining between them. The CDR3 is 16 amino acids. Per germline, CDR1 SGHRS and CDR2 YFSETQ. Clones were sequenced by immunoSEQ multiplex PCR, and TCRdb holds only the in-frame ones, with some missing. The sample lists about 110,000 clones; 81% were seen once. The material was peripheral blood, obtained on day 0 of AZD1222 vaccination. The chain links TRBV5-1 to TRBJ1-1; D call uncertain. This TCR was sampled from an adult in good health. CDR3 sequence reads: CASSLLLSDRNTEAFF. CDR3 bases: TGCGCCAGCAGCTTGCTTCTATCGGACCGGAACACTGAAGCTTTCTTT.